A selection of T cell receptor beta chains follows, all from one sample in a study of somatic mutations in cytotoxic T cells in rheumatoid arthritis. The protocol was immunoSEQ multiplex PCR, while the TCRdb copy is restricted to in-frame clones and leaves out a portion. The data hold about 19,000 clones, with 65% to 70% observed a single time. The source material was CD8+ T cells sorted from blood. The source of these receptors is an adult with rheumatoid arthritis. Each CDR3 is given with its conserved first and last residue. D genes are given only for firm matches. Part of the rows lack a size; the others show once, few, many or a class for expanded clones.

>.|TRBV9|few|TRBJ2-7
TGTGCCAGCAGCGTAACACAGGTGGCCTACGAGCAGTACTTC
CASSVTQVAYEQYF
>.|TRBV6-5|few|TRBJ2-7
TGTGCCAGCAGTTACTCACAGGAAAACTACGAGCAGTACTTC
CASSYSQENYEQYF
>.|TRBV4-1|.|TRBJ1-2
TGCGCCAGCAGCCAAGATGTACGGACAGTCTTCGGGGGCTACACCTTC
CASSQDVRTVFGGYTF
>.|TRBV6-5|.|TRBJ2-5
TGTGCCAGCAGAAAAGGAGGAGGACAAGAGACCCAGTACTTC
CASRKGGGQETQYF
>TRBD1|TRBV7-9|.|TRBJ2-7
TGTGCCAGCAGCCCGCCCGACAGGGTTTCCTACGAGCAGTACTTC
CASSPPDRVSYEQYF
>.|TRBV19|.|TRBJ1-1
TGTGCCAGTAGTATTCGTGTGAACACTGAAGCTTTCTTT
CASSIRVNTEAFF
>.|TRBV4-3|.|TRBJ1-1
TGCGCCAGCAGCCAGGAATTAAACACTGAAGCTTTCTTT
CASSQELNTEAFF
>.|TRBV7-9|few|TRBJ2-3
TGTGCCAGCAGCCCCTCTTGGGATACGCAGTATTTT
CASSPSWDTQYF
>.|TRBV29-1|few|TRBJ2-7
TGCAGCGTTGAAGATCGTTTGGGGGGTTCCTACGAGCAGTACTTC
CSVEDRLGGSYEQYF
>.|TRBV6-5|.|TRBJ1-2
TGTGCCAGCAGTTACTCGGCCGAGGGGTTGGGCTACACCTTC
CASSYSAEGLGYTF
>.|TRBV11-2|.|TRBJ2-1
TGTGCCAGCAGCACAGGACTCTCCTACAATGAGCAGTTCTTC
CASSTGLSYNEQFF
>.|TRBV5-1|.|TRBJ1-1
TGCGCCAGCAGCTTGTTCTTGGGGACCACTGAAGCTTTCTTT
CASSLFLGTTEAFF
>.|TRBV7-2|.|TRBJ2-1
TGTGCCAGCAGCTGGGACAACTACAATGAGCAGTTCTTC
CASSWDNYNEQFF
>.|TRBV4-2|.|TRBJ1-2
TGTGCCAGCAGCCCCTGGGAGGGCAAGGATGGCTACACCTTC
CASSPWEGKDGYTF
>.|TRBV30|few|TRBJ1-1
TGTGCCTGGATCAACCTCGTTTGGGGGAACACTGAAGCTTTCTTT
CAWINLVWGNTEAFF
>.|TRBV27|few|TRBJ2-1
TGTGCCAGCAGTTTGCGGGGAAGCTCCTACAATGAGCAGTTCTTC
CASSLRGSSYNEQFF
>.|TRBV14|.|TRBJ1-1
TGTGCCAGCAGCCAAGATCACCGGTTGACTGAAGCTTTCTTT
CASSQDHRLTEAFF
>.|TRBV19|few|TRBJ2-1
TGTGCCAGTAGTGTCGAAGGTTACAATGAGCAGTTCTTC
CASSVEGYNEQFF
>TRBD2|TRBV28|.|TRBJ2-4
TGTGCCAGCAGTACCCCGCTAGGACTAGCGGGGGGAAAAAACATTCAGTACTTC
CASSTPLGLAGGKNIQYF